The T cell receptor (beta chain) under discussion was sequenced for a study of a mutant IDH1 vaccine in newly diagnosed glioma. Time point described: week 5, during vaccination. Every vaccine dose comprised 300 ug of mutant IDH1 20-mer peptide plus topical imiquimod. Clones were read by immunoSEQ multiplex PCR, and TCRdb kept only the in-frame ones, dropping some. The table records 30,000 to 45,000 clones, about 89% of them present only once. In the case of this clone: Its antigen remains unidentified.

V shed 3 bases and J 3 bases; nucleotides not matched to a gene: 8. The CDR3 contains 16 residues. Germline V lookup: CDR1 LGHNA, CDR2 YSLEER. This chain connects TRBV4-3 to TRBJ2-7, with 10 bases identical to TRBD2. Material: PBMCs, obtained from a glioma patient whose treatment included an IDH1 peptide vaccine. The sequence came from a man in his forties or fifties with glioma. Here the CDR3 DNA reads TGCGCCAGCAGCCAGGCCTATAGCGGGGGGCTCTACGAGCAGTACTTC. Translation: CASSQAYSGGLYEQYF.